These T cell receptor beta chains were read from a single sample in a study of cytomegalovirus exposure and HLA in healthy donors. TCRdb's copy holds only in-frame clones and misses some; the assay was immunoSEQ multiplex PCR. The sample includes about 73,000 clones, roughly 95% of them seen just once. The specimen sequenced was PBMCs. The receptor source for this set is a man younger than 35 in good health and CMV-seronegative. Each CDR3 is given with its conserved first and last residue. D genes are given only for firm matches. The size of a clone is reported for some rows only, either as once, few or many, or as a class for expanded clones.

TRBJ1-2 - TRBV28 - CASKLDGDGYTF TGTGCCAGCAAACTAGACGGAGATGGCTACACCTTC
TRBJ2-7 - TRBV27 - CASSWGHGDEQYF TGTGCCAGCAGTTGGGGACACGGAGACGAGCAGTACTTC
TRBJ1-1 - TRBV19 - CASSISVNTEAFF TGTGCCAGTAGTATCTCGGTGAACACTGAAGCTTTCTTT
TRBJ1-5 - TRBV9 TRBD1 CASSVGQKNQPQHF TGTGCCAGCAGCGTGGGACAGAAAAATCAGCCCCAGCATTTT
TRBJ1-4 - TRBV27 TRBD1 CASSSISDRGNEKLFF TGTGCCAGCAGTTCCATCTCCGACAGGGGAAATGAAAAACTGTTTTTT
TRBJ1-2 - TRBV14 - CASSPGLLYGYTF TGTGCCAGCAGCCCGGGACTCCTCTATGGCTACACCTTC
TRBJ1-2 - TRBV6-1 - CASSEAETGLGPTNGYTF TGTGCCAGCAGTGAAGCTGAGACAGGCCTTGGTCCAACTAATGGCTACACCTTC
TRBJ1-5 few TRBV19 - CASSSGNREPQHF TGTGCCAGTAGCAGTGGGAACAGGGAGCCCCAGCATTTT
TRBJ1-4 - TRBV7-8 TRBD1 CASSLWLQGDEKLFF TGTGCCAGCAGCTTATGGTTGCAGGGGGACGAAAAACTGTTTTTT
TRBJ2-5 - TRBV7-2 - CASSLVAEVRETQYF TGTGCCAGCAGCTTAGTTGCGGAGGTCCGAGAGACCCAGTACTTC